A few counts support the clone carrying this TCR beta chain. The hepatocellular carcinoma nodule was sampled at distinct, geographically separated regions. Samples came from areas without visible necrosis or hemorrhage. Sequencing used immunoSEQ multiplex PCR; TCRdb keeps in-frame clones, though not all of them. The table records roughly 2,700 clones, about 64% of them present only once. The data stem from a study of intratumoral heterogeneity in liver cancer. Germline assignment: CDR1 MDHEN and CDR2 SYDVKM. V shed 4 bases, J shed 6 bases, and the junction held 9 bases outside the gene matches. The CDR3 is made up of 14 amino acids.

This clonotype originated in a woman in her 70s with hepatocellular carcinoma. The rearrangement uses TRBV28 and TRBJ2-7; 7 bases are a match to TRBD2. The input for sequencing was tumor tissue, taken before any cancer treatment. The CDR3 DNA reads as TGTGCCAGCAGTTCACTAGCGTCTGGGTCCGAGCAGTACTTC. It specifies CASSSLASGSEQYF.